Shown below are 21 T cell receptor beta chains from a single sample sequenced in a study of blood T cell repertoires in COVID-19. The repertoire was sequenced with immunoSEQ multiplex PCR; TCRdb's copy has only in-frame clones and lacks some. Altogether 200,000 to 250,000 clones are present, roughly 85% being singletons, with the ten largest covering 3% to 3.5%. The sample consisted of peripheral blood. The receptors shown here come from a man aged 18 to 30 with active or convalescent COVID-19.

This rearrangement joins TRBV7-9 to TRBJ2-7; weak D call: TRBD1 (6 bases). V was shortened by 3 bases and J by 3 bases, with 9 bases between the two germline ends. The CDR3 loop spans 13 amino acids. CDR1 SEHNR and CDR2 FQNEAQ come from the germline V gene (reference sequence). The CDR3 region is CASSFSQGYEQYF. DNA for the CDR3: TGTGCCAGCAGCTTCTCACAGGGCTACGAGCAGTACTTC. The full variable domain, in which reference TRBV7-9 and TRBJ2-7 provide the parts outside the CDR3, is DTGVSQNPRHKITKRGQNVTFRCDPISEHNRLYWYRQTLGQGPEFLTYFQNEAQLEKSRLLSDRFSAERPKGSFSTLEIQRTEQGDSAMYLCASSFSQGYEQYFGPGTRLTVT.

The J gene is TRBJ1-2, the V gene TRBV6-5, with D perhaps matching TRBD1 (5 bases). V shed 7 bases and J shed 5 bases, with 14 bases lying between them. The CDR3 runs 13 residues. In germline, CDR1 is MNHEY, CDR2 SVGAGI. The CDR3 here is CASTLRQPYGYTF. The CDR3 nucleotides read TGTGCCAGCACCCTCCGACAGCCGTATGGCTACACCTTC.

This clone was detected a few times. This chain joins TRBV10-3 and TRBJ1-2; a weak D match, TRBD1 (5 bases). There are 13 residues in the CDR3. Germline values: CDR1 ENHRY, CDR2 SYGVKD. V lost 11 bases to trimming and J lost 2 bases, with 15 bases between them. As DNA, the CDR3 is TGTGCCGCCGCGGCCCCAGGGAACTATGGCTACACCTTC. Translation gives CAAAAPGNYGYTF.

V is TRBV5-1 and J is TRBJ2-7, with 9 bases fitting TRBD1. Germline V lookup: CDR1 SGHRS, CDR2 YFSETQ. V shed 5 bases and J 6 bases; nucleotides not matched to a gene: 9. This CDR3 has 14 amino acids. CDR3 sequence reads: CASRTGGLGGEQYF. CDR3 DNA: TGCGCCAGCAGGACAGGGGGTCTTGGGGGCGAGCAGTACTTC.

The chain recombines TRBV7-2 with TRBJ2-2; possibly TRBD2 for D (6 bases). With 5 bases removed from V and 5 bases from J, the gap between germline ends came to 12 bases. Germline values: CDR1 SGHTA, CDR2 FQGNSA. CDR3 length equals 14 residues. CDR3 coding DNA: TGTGCCAGCAGCAGACTAGTACGGACCGGGGAGCTGTTTTTT. Translated: CASSRLVRTGELFF.

This clone was counted once. This sequence joins TRBV5-1 and TRBJ1-1; 7 bases match TRBD1. V dropped 4 bases and J dropped 11; count of bases not matched to a gene: 11. The germline V gene encodes CDR1 SGHRS and CDR2 YFSETQ. There are 13 residues in the CDR3. CDR3: CASSTGTAPGAFF. The CDR3 DNA reads as TGCGCCAGCAGCACCGGGACAGCTCCTGGGGCTTTCTTT.

This clone was counted only a few times. The rearrangement uses TRBV19 and TRBJ2-3; unclear D gene. This CDR3 spans 16 amino acids. The germline V and J ends were trimmed by 3 bases and 0 bases, with 13 bases remaining between them. Germline values: CDR1 LNHDA, CDR2 SQIVND (reference sequence). The CDR3 nucleotides are TGTGCCAGTAGTATGGTTGCACAACTAAGCACAGATACGCAGTATTTT. This encodes CASSMVAQLSTDTQYF.

This chain links TRBV4-3 with TRBJ1-4, with a possible D match to TRBD1 (6 bases). Trimming shortened V by 3 bases and J by 4 bases, and 12 bases separated the two germline ends. Germline values: CDR1 LGHNA, CDR2 YSLEER. This CDR3 contains 15 residues. The CDR3 nucleotides read TGCGCCAGCAGCCAGGATAGGGGGAGTAATGAAAAACTGTTTTTT. It translates to CASSQDRGSNEKLFF.

J is TRBJ1-1 and V is TRBV2; maybe TRBD1 (5 bases). Germline CDR1 is SNHLY and CDR2 is FYNNEI. V shed 4 bases and J shed 3 bases, with 12 bases lying between them. This CDR3 region has 14 residues. The CDR3: CASSGGWGDTEAFF. The CDR3 nucleotides read TGTGCCAGCAGTGGGGGTTGGGGGGACACTGAAGCTTTCTTT.

In this sample, this clone turned up a few times. V and J are TRBV5-6 and TRBJ1-1, with 8 bases matching TRBD1. This CDR3 contains 15 residues. The V gene's germline CDR1 is SGHDT and CDR2 YYEEEE. V shed 4 bases and J 5 bases; nucleotides not matched to a gene: 10. CDR3 in DNA: TGTGCCAGCAGCGGGGGGGACAGGTGGTGGACTGAAGCTTTCTTT. It translates to CASSGGDRWWTEAFF. The complete variable domain, with remaining parts taken from reference TRBV5-6 and TRBJ1-1, reads DAGVTQSPTHLIKTRGQQVTLRCSPKSGHDTVSWYQQALGQGPQFIFQYYEEEERQRGNFPDRFSGHQFPNYSSELNVNALLLGDSALYLCASSGGDRWWTEAFFGQGTRLTVV.

V usage is TRBV10-3 and J usage is TRBJ1-1; 8 nucleotides line up with TRBD1. In germline, CDR1 is ENHRY, CDR2 SYGVKD. The trim removed 0 bases at V and 8 bases at J, leaving 8 bases unmatched. The CDR3 consists of 15 residues. The CDR3 DNA is TGTGCCATCAGTGAGTCTTGGCAGGGGGCCTCCGAAGCTTTCTTT. Translation: CAISESWQGASEAFF.

The chain joins TRBV6-1 to TRBJ1-5; D unclear. V lost 2 bases to trimming and J lost 6 bases, with 8 bases between them. From germline, CDR1 is MNHNS and CDR2 SASEGT. This CDR3 is built from 13 residues. As DNA, the CDR3 is TGTGCCAGCAGTGAAACATCAAGTCAGCCCCAGCATTTT. Translation: CASSETSSQPQHF.

Of note for this clone: At the DNA level, this CDR3 is encoded by other sequences in the same sample as well. CDR3 residues: CASSLGQGGEKLFF. The CDR3 nucleotides are TGTGCCAGCAGCTTAGGACAGGGCGGAGAAAAACTGTTTTTT. V gene TRBV11-2 combines with J gene TRBJ1-4, with TRBD1 matching 7 bases. J lost 8 bases, V lost 1 base, and 4 bases had no gene match. Germline loops: CDR1 SGHAT, CDR2 FQNNGV. This CDR3 is built from 14 residues.

CDR3 amino acids: CASSLGLASQRYNEQFF. DNA of the CDR3: TGCGCCAGCAGCTTGGGATTAGCCAGCCAGAGATACAATGAGCAGTTCTTC. The gene calls are TRBV5-1 and TRBJ2-1; no reliable D call. From germline, CDR1 is SGHRS and CDR2 YFSETQ. CDR3 size: 17 residues. The V and J ends lost 0 bases and 4 bases respectively, with 17 bases between them.

The J gene is TRBJ2-6, the V gene TRBV7-9, with D possibly being TRBD2 (6 bases). The CDR3 loop spans 16 amino acids. Germline CDR1 SEHNR, CDR2 FQNEAQ (reference sequence). V was shortened by 4 bases and J by 0 bases, with 10 bases between the two germline ends. The CDR3 loop reads CASSYDGGSGANVLTF. CDR3 in DNA: TGTGCCAGCAGCTATGACGGGGGCTCTGGGGCCAACGTCCTGACTTTC.

The J gene is TRBJ1-1, the V gene TRBV20-1, with a possible D match to TRBD1 (5 bases). This CDR3 contains 14 residues. Germline assignment: CDR1 DFQATT and CDR2 SNEGSKA (reference sequence). The germline V and J ends were trimmed by 3 bases and 1 base, with 12 bases remaining between them. As DNA, the CDR3 is TGCAGTGCTAGTAGGGGCATTGGGAACACTGAAGCTTTCTTT. Translating it yields CSASRGIGNTEAFF.

This sequence joins TRBV6-5 and TRBJ1-1, with TRBD1 identical over 7 bases. The CDR3 length is 12 residues. Germline CDR1 is MNHEY and CDR2 is SVGAGI. The junction had 3 bases not matched to a gene; V was cut back by 6 bases and J by 5 bases. The CDR3 spells CASSIRGTEAFF. The CDR3 DNA reads as TGTGCCAGCAGCATCAGGGGGACTGAAGCTTTCTTT.

The V call is TRBV18, the J call TRBJ1-1, with 7 bases identical to TRBD1. The CDR3 loop spans 16 amino acids. V was clipped by 3 bases and J by 0 bases; unmatched bases: 7. CDR1 and CDR2 (germline): KGHSH, LQKENI. CDR3 amino acids: CASSPYPQGMNTEAFF. CDR3 coding DNA: TGTGCCAGCTCACCCTACCCACAGGGGATGAACACTGAAGCTTTCTTT.

The gene calls are TRBV15 and TRBJ2-7, with TRBD2 identical over 11 bases. Trimming at V came to 4 bases and at J to 4 bases, leaving 9 bases not matched to a gene. The CDR3 extends over 16 amino acids. Germline V lookup: CDR1 LNHNV, CDR2 YYDKDF (reference sequence). The CDR3 region has the DNA TGTGCCACCAGCAAATTTAGCGGGAGGGCCTTTTACGAGCAGTACTTC. Translating it yields CATSKFSGRAFYEQYF.

The chain carries TRBV5-6 and TRBJ1-1; 10 bases map to TRBD1. V dropped 3 bases and J dropped 4; count of bases not matched to a gene: 6. The CDR3 sequence is 15 residues long. CDR1 is SGHDT, CDR2 YYEEEE, per germline. The CDR3 loop is CASSSMTGGLTEAFF. CDR3 bases: TGTGCCAGCAGCTCCATGACAGGGGGCCTCACTGAAGCTTTCTTT.

CDR3 region: CASSTDPTSGSLGEQFF. CDR3 sequence (DNA): TGCGCCAGCAGCACGGACCCCACTAGCGGGAGTCTGGGTGAGCAGTTCTTC. The chain joins TRBV5-1 to TRBJ2-1, with TRBD2 matching over 11 bases. The CDR3 is 17 amino acids. From germline, CDR1 is SGHRS and CDR2 YFSETQ. V was clipped by 4 bases and J by 9 bases; unmatched bases: 15.